Listed below are T cell receptor beta chains from one sample, sequenced in a study of cytomegalovirus exposure and HLA in healthy donors. Profiled with immunoSEQ multiplex PCR; TCRdb holds only in-frame clones, not every one. In total, the table holds 75,000 to 95,000 clones. The specimen sequenced was PBMCs. The receptor source for this set is a man aged 30 to 45 in good health and CMV-seronegative. The CDR3 runs from the conserved cysteine through the conserved F or W. Each record gives: J gene, V gene, D gene, CDR3 DNA, CDR3 protein. A D gene is named only where the DNA matches it firmly.

>TRBJ2-7|TRBV7-2|TRBD2
TGTGCCAGCAACCAAGCGGGGGGGAGCGAGCAGTACTTC
CASNQAGGSEQYF
>TRBJ1-6|TRBV15|.
TGTGCCACCAGCAGATCCGAGGGGGTAGGTTCACCCCTCCACTTT
CATSRSEGVGSPLHF
>TRBJ2-7|TRBV18|TRBD1
TGTGCCAGCTCACTTGGACAGGGGCCCTACGAGCAGTACTTC
CASSLGQGPYEQYF
>TRBJ2-7|TRBV5-1|TRBD2
TGCGCCAGCAGCTTGGTTGACGGGAGGGCTTACGAGCAGTACTTC
CASSLVDGRAYEQYF
>TRBJ2-5|TRBV9|TRBD2
TGTGCCAGCAGCGTAGTTACGGGACTAGGGCAAGAGACCCAGTACTTC
CASSVVTGLGQETQYF
>TRBJ2-1|TRBV13|TRBD2
TGTGCCAGCAGCTTAGGGGGGTTGGGCGGGAGGAATTACAATGAGCAGTTCTTC
CASSLGGLGGRNYNEQFF
>TRBJ2-7|TRBV19|TRBD2
TGTGCCAGTAGCCCCCGGGCAGGGGGACTAGCGGGGGGCTACGAGCAGTACTTC
CASSPRAGGLAGGYEQYF
>TRBJ2-3|TRBV7-9|TRBD2
TGTGCCAGCAGCCAAAGGACTAGCGGGGGGCCGGATACGCAGTATTTT
CASSQRTSGGPDTQYF
>TRBJ2-7|TRBV18|TRBD2
TGTGCCAGCTCCCGGGGGGGCACCTACGAGCAGTACTTC
CASSRGGTYEQYF
>TRBJ2-1|TRBV7-9|TRBD1
TGTGCCAGCAACAGGGGTTCCGACAATGAGCAGTTCTTC
CASNRGSDNEQFF
>TRBJ2-5|TRBV4-2|.
TGTGCCAGCAGCCAAGATCTCGCGAGCCAAGAGACCCAGTACTTC
CASSQDLASQETQYF
>TRBJ1-1|TRBV6-5|.
TGTGCCAGCAGTTACGGGGGCGGCGTAGCTTTCTTT
CASSYGGGVAFF
>TRBJ1-2|TRBV6-5|TRBD1
TGTGCCAGCAGTTACGACAGGGAGTATGGCTACACCTTC
CASSYDREYGYTF
>TRBJ2-3|TRBV7-8|.
TGTGCCAGCAGCTTACAACTCAGGGGCCCGATGGTAGATACGCAGTATTTT
CASSLQLRGPMVDTQYF
>TRBJ2-5|TRBV11-3|.
TGTGCCAGCAGCCACCCGGACAGAAGGGAGACCCAGTACTTC
CASSHPDRRETQYF
>TRBJ2-7|TRBV6-5|TRBD2
TGTGCCAGCAGTTCACCCCTAGCGGGAGGTTCCTACGAGCAGTACTTC
CASSSPLAGGSYEQYF
>TRBJ1-1|TRBV5-1|.
TGCGCCAGCGGAATTCAGGCGAACACTGAAGCTTTCTTT
CASGIQANTEAFF
>TRBJ1-1|TRBV5-1|.
TGCGCCAGCAGCTTGGAACAGCCGGGGGAGGCTTTCTTT
CASSLEQPGEAFF
>TRBJ2-5|TRBV5-1|.
TGCGCCAGCAGCCTACAAGAGACCCAGTACTTC
CASSLQETQYF
>TRBJ2-1|TRBV9|.
TGTACCAGCAGCCCTCAAGCGGAAACCCTCGATGAGCAGTTCTTC
CTSSPQAETLDEQFF
>TRBJ2-7|TRBV7-2|.
TGTGCCAGCAGCTTAGGTAACTCCTACGAGCAGTACTTC
CASSLGNSYEQYF
>TRBJ1-1|TRBV7-9|.
TGTGCCAGCAGACAGGTGGACACTGAAGCTTTCTTT
CASRQVDTEAFF
>TRBJ2-7|TRBV6-5|.
TGTGCCAGCAGTTACTCGGGGGGTACTCACTACGAGCAGTACTTC
CASSYSGGTHYEQYF
>TRBJ1-2|TRBV7-2|TRBD1
TGTGCCAGCAGCTTAGGGGACAGGTTCAAAGTCGACTCCTATGGCTACACCTTC
CASSLGDRFKVDSYGYTF
>TRBJ2-1|TRBV7-6|.
TGTGCCAGCGCCCCGTCACGGGACTCCAAGCAGTTCTTC
CASAPSRDSKQFF
>TRBJ2-7|TRBV6-5|.
TGTGCCAGCAGTCCCGGGACAACCTACGAGCAATACTTC
CASSPGTTYEQYF
>TRBJ1-2|TRBV6-5|.
TGTGCCAGCAGCTACGCGGGGGGGCGTGGCTACACCTTC
CASSYAGGRGYTF
>TRBJ2-3|TRBV6-6|.
TGTGCCAGCAGGCGAATTAGCGGTTCCACAGATACGCAGTATTTT
CASRRISGSTDTQYF
>TRBJ1-1|TRBV9|TRBD1
TGTGCCAGCAGCCCAGGGGGCGTCGCTTTCTTT
CASSPGGVAFF
>TRBJ2-7|TRBV4-1|TRBD2
TGCGCCAGCAGCCAAGAACTAGCGGGGGATTTGGAGCAGTACTTC
CASSQELAGDLEQYF
>TRBJ2-1|TRBV18|TRBD2
TGTGCCAGCTCACCTCAGGGCGGGGGGGCCTACAATGAGCAGTTCTTC
CASSPQGGGAYNEQFF
>TRBJ1-2|TRBV19|.
TGTGCCAGTAGTAGAGGACAGAGCCACTTCAACTATGGCTACACCTTC
CASSRGQSHFNYGYTF
>TRBJ1-2|TRBV11-2|TRBD1
TGTGCCAGCAGCCCGACCTGGGACAGTAACTATGGCTACACCTTC
CASSPTWDSNYGYTF
>TRBJ2-1|TRBV5-1|.
TGCGCCAGCAGCCCTTACTCCCGCCGCTCCTACAATGAGCAGTTCTTC
CASSPYSRRSYNEQFF
>TRBJ2-7|TRBV11-1|TRBD1
TGTGCCAGCAGCTTAGGGACAGGGAACTACGAGCAGTACTTC
CASSLGTGNYEQYF
>TRBJ2-6|TRBV9|.
TGTGCCAGCAGCGTAGAACAGGAACTTTCATCTGGGGCCAACGTCCTGACTTTC
CASSVEQELSSGANVLTF
>TRBJ2-6|TRBV5-4|.
TGTGCCAGCAGTTCAGGGGCGCCCGGGGCCAACGTCCTGACTTTC
CASSSGAPGANVLTF
>TRBJ1-2|TRBV18|.
TGTGCCAGCTCCGCGGCGCAGACCAATCCCCACTATGGCTACACCTTC
CASSAAQTNPHYGYTF
>TRBJ2-7|TRBV5-6|.
TGTGCCAGCAGCTTGAGGGGGTACCCCTCCTACGAGCAGTACTTC
CASSLRGYPSYEQYF
>TRBJ2-1|TRBV7-9|.
TGTGCCAGCAGCTTAGAAGCGATAGGAGCGGGCAAGAATGAGCAGTTCTTC
CASSLEAIGAGKNEQFF
>TRBJ1-2|TRBV6-6|.
TGTGCCAGCAGTAGCCACAGGCAATCGCACTATGGCTACACCTTC
CASSSHRQSHYGYTF
>TRBJ2-1|TRBV27|TRBD2
TGTGCCAGCAGTTTTCTAGCGGGAGGCTACAATGAGCAGTTCTTC
CASSFLAGGYNEQFF
>TRBJ1-2|TRBV15|TRBD1
TGTGCCACCAGCTCCCGGACAGGCACCAACTATGGCTACACCTTC
CATSSRTGTNYGYTF
>TRBJ1-4|TRBV6-5|TRBD1
TGTGCCAGCAGTCCGGAAGGGGACAGTAATGAAAAACTGTTTTTT
CASSPEGDSNEKLFF